This T cell receptor (beta chain) was obtained from a study of blood T cell repertoires in COVID-19. The repertoire was sequenced with immunoSEQ multiplex PCR; TCRdb's copy has only in-frame clones and lacks some. Of 300,000 to 350,000 clones in the sample, around 92% are singletons; the top ten hold roughly a tenth. The sequence derives from a young woman who had recovered from COVID-19. The sequenced material came from PBMCs or T cells enriched from blood (not recorded which).

CDR3 in DNA: TGCGCCAGCACCGGAGGGGACAGATTGGGGGAGCAGTACTTC. Amino acids: CASTGGDRLGEQYF. This rearrangement joins TRBV5-1 to TRBJ2-7, with TRBD1 as a possible D gene (7 bases). The CDR3 length is 14 residues. Germline V lookup: CDR1 SGHRS, CDR2 YFSETQ. Trimming pared 6 bases from V and 7 bases from J, leaving 20 bases between. Full variable domain (rest looked up from reference TRBV5-1 and TRBJ2-7): KAGVTQTPRYLIKTRGQQVTLSCSPISGHRSVSWYQQTPGQGLQFLFEYFSETQRNKGNFPGRFSGRQFSNSRSEMNVSTLELGDSALYLCASTGGDRLGEQYFGPGTRLTVT.